The rows below give T cell receptor beta chains drawn from one sample of a study of beta chain features in type 1 diabetes. Measured with immunoSEQ multiplex PCR; TCRdb has only the in-frame clones, and not every one. This sample carries hundreds of thousands of clones, around an eighth of them seen once, and the ten largest clones take less than 0.025%. Sequencing was performed on naive CD4+ T cells from blood. Receptor source: a young man with type 1 diabetes. CDR3s include the opening cysteine and the closing phenylalanine or tryptophan. The D gene is left open where the match is weak. Rows give clone size only sometimes, using once, few, many, or a class for an expanded clone.

. | TRBJ1-5 | few | TRBV18 | CASSPPPGTGFQAQHF | TGTGCCAGCTCACCACCCCCAGGGACGGGTTTCCAGGCCCAGCATTTT
TRBD1 | TRBJ1-6 | . | TRBV9 | CASSAQGGPYNSPLHF | TGTGCCAGCAGCGCGCAGGGGGGCCCCTATAATTCACCCCTCCACTTT
TRBD2 | TRBJ2-3 | . | TRBV7-9 | CASSSGGLAADTQYF | TGTGCCAGCAGCTCGGGGGGACTAGCGGCAGATACGCAGTATTTT
. | TRBJ2-2 | . | TRBV2 | CASSEWQPEIGELFF | TGTGCCAGCAGTGAATGGCAACCGGAGATCGGGGAGCTGTTTTTT
. | TRBJ1-1 | few | TRBV30 | CAWSRQTDTEAFF | TGTGCCTGGAGTCGGCAGACGGACACTGAAGCTTTCTTT
. | TRBJ2-7 | few | TRBV6-5 | CASSRTERSYEQYF | TGTGCCAGCAGTAGGACAGAGAGGTCCTACGAGCAGTACTTC
TRBD2 | TRBJ2-3 | . | TRBV14 | CASSQDSGTSGDTQYF | TGTGCCAGCAGCCAAGATTCCGGGACTAGCGGAGATACGCAGTATTTT
. | TRBJ1-1 | few | TRBV6-1 | CAPHREGERAFF | TGTGCCCCCCACCGAGAGGGGGAGCGTGCTTTCTTT
. | TRBJ2-3 | . | TRBV27 | CASSSEPGLPPYF | TGTGCCAGCAGTTCTGAACCGGGACTCCCTCCGTATTTT
TRBD2 | TRBJ2-5 | few | TRBV10-3 | CAISDGAGGQETQYF | TGTGCCATCAGTGACGGAGCGGGGGGACAAGAGACCCAGTACTTC
. | TRBJ2-1 | few | TRBV5-1 | CASSSWTATYNEQFF | TGCGCCAGCAGCTCCTGGACCGCTACCTACAATGAGCAGTTCTTC
TRBD2 | TRBJ2-7 | . | TRBV2 | CASRRLAGVSYEQYF | TGTGCCAGCAGAAGACTAGCGGGCGTCTCCTACGAGCAGTACTTC
TRBD1 | TRBJ1-1 | few | TRBV7-3 | CASSSGQGATEAFF | TGTGCCAGCAGCTCAGGACAGGGGGCTACTGAAGCTTTCTTT
. | TRBJ1-1 | . | TRBV20-1 | CSPSGNTEAFF | TGCAGTCCTTCAGGGAACACTGAAGCTTTCTTT
TRBD1 | TRBJ2-2 | . | TRBV11-3 | CASSFGQGASGELFF | TGTGCCAGCAGCTTTGGACAGGGGGCCAGCGGGGAGCTGTTTTTT
. | TRBJ2-7 | . | TRBV5-6 | CASSAFSYEQYF | TGTGCCAGCAGCGCCTTCTCCTACGAGCAGTACTTC
TRBD1 | TRBJ2-5 | few | TRBV6-5 | CASSYGTGRETQYF | TGTGCCAGCAGTTACGGGACAGGGAGAGAGACCCAGTACTTC
. | TRBJ2-3 | few | TRBV5-1 | CASRSTDTQYF | TGCGCCAGCAGATCTACAGATACGCAGTATTTT
. | TRBJ1-5 | . | TRBV2 | CASSEGTMNQPQHF | TGTGCCAGCAGCGAAGGGACTATGAATCAGCCCCAGCATTTT
. | TRBJ2-5 | few | TRBV7-2 | CASSLSGRETQYF | TGTGCCAGCAGCTTAAGCGGGCGGGAGACCCAGTACTTC
. | TRBJ2-5 | many | TRBV2 | CASSEEETQYF | TGTGCCAGCAGTGAAGAAGAGACCCAGTACTTC
TRBD1 | TRBJ2-5 | . | TRBV6-1 | CASRQGNRETQYF | TGTGCCAGTCGACAGGGGAATAGAGAGACCCAGTACTTC
. | TRBJ1-2 | . | TRBV20-1 | CSADTGRGYTF | TGCAGTGCTGATACAGGGCGCGGCTACACCTTC
TRBD1 | TRBJ2-5 | few | TRBV7-9 | CASSLDRYQETQYF | TGTGCCAGCAGTCTGGACAGGTACCAAGAGACCCAGTACTTC
. | TRBJ2-7 | . | TRBV5-1 | CASSNAKHGPGEQYF | TGCGCCAGCAGCAATGCTAAACACGGTCCAGGGGAGCAGTACTTC
. | TRBJ2-7 | . | TRBV30 | CAWSWGPQREQYF | TGTGCCTGGAGTTGGGGACCTCAGCGCGAGCAGTACTTC
TRBD1 | TRBJ2-3 | . | TRBV5-1 | CASSVDRADTQYF | TGCGCCAGCAGCGTAGACAGGGCAGATACGCAGTATTTT
TRBD1 | TRBJ1-2 | . | TRBV30 | CAWSDLPTGHRGYGYTF | TGTGCCTGGAGTGACCTTCCGACAGGCCACAGGGGCTATGGCTACACCTTC
. | TRBJ1-2 | . | TRBV9 | CASSVGDTWSGYTF | TGTGCCAGCAGCGTGGGGGACACTTGGAGCGGCTACACCTTC
. | TRBJ1-1 | few | TRBV4-2 | CASSQDPTGFEAFF | TGTGCCAGCAGCCAAGATCCCACGGGCTTTGAAGCTTTCTTT
. | TRBJ1-5 | . | TRBV2 | CASSEWGSASNQPQHF | TGTGCCAGCAGTGAATGGGGCAGCGCCAGCAATCAGCCCCAGCATTTT
. | TRBJ1-1 | . | TRBV6-5 | CASCFTSGSMAEAFF | TGTGCCAGCTGCTTTACCTCCGGGTCCATGGCTGAAGCTTTCTTT
. | TRBJ2-5 | . | TRBV7-9 | CASTSRGDTSEETQYF | TGTGCCAGCACCTCCCGAGGGGATACGAGCGAAGAGACCCAGTACTTC
TRBD2 | TRBJ2-3 | few | TRBV6-1 | CASSDISGGLSTDTQYF | TGTGCCAGCAGTGATATTAGCGGGGGCCTTAGCACAGATACGCAGTATTTT
. | TRBJ2-7 | few | TRBV20-1 | CSAAREGEQYF | TGCAGTGCAGCCCGAGAGGGCGAGCAGTACTTC
. | TRBJ2-1 | . | TRBV9 | CASSVGGDYNEQFF | TGTGCCAGCAGCGTAGGGGGGGACTACAATGAGCAGTTCTTC
. | TRBJ1-2 | . | TRBV12-5 | CASGLWGGYGYTF | TGTGCTAGTGGTTTATGGGGAGGCTATGGCTACACCTTC
TRBD1 | TRBJ1-5 | . | TRBV29-1 | CSVGDSYSNQPQHF | TGCAGCGTTGGGGACAGTTATAGCAATCAGCCCCAGCATTTT
. | TRBJ2-7 | few | TRBV6-6 | CASSPPGEAYEQYF | TGTGCCAGCAGTCCTCCAGGGGAAGCCTACGAGCAGTACTTC
. | TRBJ2-5 | . | TRBV18 | CASSRASLAQETQYF | TGTGCCAGCTCACGAGCTTCTTTGGCCCAAGAGACCCAGTACTTC
TRBD1 | TRBJ2-1 | few | TRBV7-3 | CASSLGTGSNNEQFF | TGTGCCAGCAGCCTCGGGACAGGGTCAAACAATGAGCAGTTCTTC
. | TRBJ2-7 | . | TRBV30 | CAWSVSYEQYF | TGTGCCTGGAGTGTCTCATACGAGCAGTACTTC
. | TRBJ1-3 | few | TRBV6-5 | CASSLGSASGNTIYF | TGTGCCAGCAGTTTAGGGTCGGCCTCTGGAAACACCATATATTTT
. | TRBJ2-3 | few | TRBV5-1 | CASIFEGDTQYF | TGCGCCAGCATATTTGAGGGCGATACGCAGTATTTT
TRBD1 | TRBJ1-4 | . | TRBV28 | CASSSRTGGSEKLFF | TGTGCCAGCAGTTCCCGGACAGGGGGGTCGGAAAAACTGTTTTTT
. | TRBJ2-7 | few | TRBV7-2 | CASSLAYRQYEQYF | TGTGCCAGCAGCTTAGCCTACAGACAATACGAGCAGTACTTC
TRBD1 | TRBJ2-1 | few | TRBV20-1 | CSAAPGGEQFF | TGCAGTGCTGCCCCAGGGGGCGAGCAGTTCTTC
. | TRBJ1-1 | few | TRBV7-3 | CASSLQAGTEAFF | TGTGCCAGCAGCTTGCAGGCGGGGACTGAAGCTTTCTTT
TRBD1 | TRBJ2-5 | . | TRBV18 | CASSPGQSQETQYF | TGTGCCAGCTCACCGGGACAGTCCCAAGAGACCCAGTACTTC
. | TRBJ1-2 | few | TRBV5-4 | CASLEVGYGYTF | TGTGCCTCCCTGGAGGTAGGCTATGGCTACACCTTC
. | TRBJ1-4 | . | TRBV18 | CASSPSSGGANEKLFF | TGTGCCAGCTCACCGAGTTCTGGGGGAGCTAATGAAAAACTGTTTTTT
. | TRBJ2-7 | . | TRBV11-2 | CASSRDPAIYEQYF | TGTGCCAGCAGCCGAGATCCCGCCATCTACGAGCAGTACTTC